Detailed here is one T cell receptor beta chain. Per the germline V gene, CDR1 is MNHEY and CDR2 is SVGAGI. V was pared by 8 bases and J by 0 bases, with 14 bases between. CDR3 size: 15 residues. The source of the sample is a study of blood T cell repertoires in COVID-19. The authors' processing: Amplification of reference gene primers provided the estimated nucleated cell counts. Repertoires were generated with immunoSEQ multiplex PCR, while TCRdb's copy carries only in-frame clones and drops some. That table gives V, J and clone size, and the DNA gave D and trimming. Of about 47,000 clones in the sample, over 80% were seen once.

The chain employs TRBV6-5 and TRBJ1-3; maybe TRBD1 (6 bases). This sequence was found in a man in his fifties with acute or convalescent COVID-19. The sample consisted of peripheral blood. The CDR3, as DNA: TGTGCCAGCGGGCGGGGGCCTCCCTCTGGAAACACCATATATTTT. The encoded protein is CASGRGPPSGNTIYF.